This entry lists 11 T cell receptor beta chains sequenced from one sample in a study of monozygotic twins with inflammatory bowel disease. TCRdb derives one entry per CDR3 protein from the 5' RACE reads, leaving out DNA. The sample holds roughly 100,000 distinct CDR3 sequences. Sequencing used blood. These receptors were obtained from a human donor with ulcerative colitis or Crohn's disease, or a healthy co-twin of an affected twin (not recorded which).

The chain has TRBV9 and TRBJ1-1; without DNA, the TCRdb call of TRBD1 cannot be checked. There are 15 residues in the CDR3. Germline CDR1 and CDR2: SGDLS and YYNGEE. The CDR3 is CASSHGQGFNTEAFF.

This chain links TRBV27 with TRBJ1-2; TCRdb gives TRBD1 as the D gene, but with no DNA this cannot be confirmed. Per the germline V gene, CDR1 is MNHEY and CDR2 is SMNVEV (reference sequence). The CDR3 consists of 13 residues. The CDR3 protein is CASSRAGLRGYTF.

V and J are TRBV4-3 and TRBJ2-7. The germline gives CDR1 LGHNA, CDR2 YSLEER. The CDR3 length is 14 residues. CDR3 protein: CASSQDLTSYEQYF.

This chain connects TRBV29-1 to TRBJ1-1. Germline lookup yields CDR1 SQVTM and CDR2 ANQGSEA. CDR3 size: 12 residues. The CDR3 is CSAPDFNTEAFF.

This chain links TRBV7-9 with TRBJ1-5; absent DNA, TCRdb's TRBD1 call cannot be checked. Germline V lookup: CDR1 SEHNR, CDR2 FQNEAQ (reference sequence). The CDR3 loop spans 16 amino acids. The CDR3 region is CASSLAAGQGGQPQHF.

The CDR3 protein is CASSANRGTNYGYTF. The chain recombines TRBV9 with TRBJ1-2; TCRdb outputs TRBD1, but without DNA this stays unchecked. Germline lookup yields CDR1 SGDLS and CDR2 YYNGEE. This CDR3 is 15 amino acids long. The full variable domain, completed using reference TRBV9 and TRBJ1-2, is DSGVTQTPKHLITATGQRVTLRCSPRSGDLSVYWYQQSLDQGLQFLIQYYNGEERAKGNILERFSAQQFPDLHSELNLSSLELGDSALYFCASSANRGTNYGYTFGSGTRLTVV.

The chain links TRBV5-1 to TRBJ2-1. CDR1 and CDR2 from the germline V gene are SGHRS and YFSETQ. This CDR3 region has 12 residues. CDR3: CASSLSYNEQFF.

The chain is built from TRBV6-5 and TRBJ2-6. This CDR3 comprises 13 residues. Germline CDR1 and CDR2: MNHEY and SVGAGI. The CDR3: CASRRTGANVLTF.

V usage is TRBV7-2 and J usage is TRBJ2-2; TCRdb lists TRBD1, though no DNA is available to test this call. The CDR3 loop spans 15 amino acids. CDR1 and CDR2 (germline): SGHTA, FQGNSA. CDR3 loop: CASSPDSPTSGELFF.

This chain links TRBV10-3 with TRBJ2-2. The CDR3 extends over 12 amino acids. Germline V gene data show CDR1 as ENHRY and CDR2 as SYGVKD. The CDR3 sequence is CAISSGPGELFF.

CDR3: CASRGTGGAGYTF. This rearrangement joins TRBV5-6 to TRBJ1-2; TCRdb's D gene call, TRBD1, goes unchecked for lack of DNA. This CDR3 has 13 amino acids. Germline CDR1 reads SGHDT; CDR2 reads YYEEEE.